This is a list of T cell receptor beta chains from one sample in a study of radiotherapy plus CTLA-4 blockade in lung cancer. The assay was immunoSEQ multiplex PCR, and TCRdb's table has in-frame clones only and misses some. The repertoire consists of some 77,000 clones, with more than 75% occurring once and the leading ten covering 2% to 2.5%. The starting material was peripheral blood, obtained from a patient treated with radiotherapy plus ipilimumab. The receptors shown here come from a human donor with non-small cell lung cancer who had a partial response to radiotherapy plus ipilimumab. The CDR3 runs from the conserved cysteine through the conserved F or W. D genes are given only for firm matches. The size field is filled for only some rows; it gives once, few, many or a size class.

-	TRBV7-9	TRBD2	TRBJ2-1	TGTGCCAGCAGACGGACGGGAGGGAGCAATGAGCAGTTCTTC	CASRRTGGSNEQFF
-	TRBV11-2	TRBD1	TRBJ2-5	TGTGCCAGCAGCTTCAATCAGGCAGGGGGCGGAGAGACCCAGTACTTC	CASSFNQAGGGETQYF
-	TRBV28	-	TRBJ1-5	TGTGCCAGCAGTGACAACAGGCGGCCCCAGCATTTT	CASSDNRRPQHF
-	TRBV14	TRBD1	TRBJ1-3	TGTGCCAGCAGCCAACTACAGGGGCCGTATGGAAACACCATATATTTT	CASSQLQGPYGNTIYF
-	TRBV5-4	-	TRBJ2-1	TGTGCCAGCAGTTTGTCGCCAGCGGGCACCTACAATGAGCAGTTCTTC	CASSLSPAGTYNEQFF
-	TRBV5-4	TRBD2	TRBJ2-4	TGTGCCAGCAGCCGGGGGGGGACTAGCGGGAGGAACATTCAGTACTTC	CASSRGGTSGRNIQYF
-	TRBV28	TRBD1	TRBJ1-3	TGTGCCAGCAGTTTATCCCAGGGGGTAGGAAACACCATATATTTT	CASSLSQGVGNTIYF
-	TRBV5-5	-	TRBJ1-5	TGTGCCAGCAGCCCCTTACCGGGGGACAATCAGCCCCAGCATTTT	CASSPLPGDNQPQHF
-	TRBV6-5	-	TRBJ1-2	TGTGCCAGCAGTTACGTCGACAGTGGGGGCTACACCTTC	CASSYVDSGGYTF
few	TRBV5-1	TRBD1	TRBJ2-3	TGCGCCAGCAGCTTCGGGACAGGGGAATGGGGCACAGATACGCAGTATTTT	CASSFGTGEWGTDTQYF
-	TRBV5-4	-	TRBJ2-2	TGTGCCAGCAGCCCCGGGCAGGGGCGGAGCGGGGAGCTGTTTTTT	CASSPGQGRSGELFF
-	TRBV19	-	TRBJ2-2	TGTGCCAGTAGTATAGGGGGAGTCGGCACCGGGGAGCTGTTTTTT	CASSIGGVGTGELFF
-	TRBV7-2	-	TRBJ2-3	TGTGCCAGCAGCCCCAGGGCCGGAGCTCGGGCAGATACGCAGTATTTT	CASSPRAGARADTQYF
-	TRBV25-1	-	TRBJ1-5	TGTGCCAGCAGTGCAAGGGGTCATGGCAATCAGCCCCAGCATTTT	CASSARGHGNQPQHF
-	TRBV19	TRBD2	TRBJ2-5	TGTGCCAGTAGTAAAGCCGGGACTACGGTGGAGACCCAGTACTTC	CASSKAGTTVETQYF
-	TRBV5-8	TRBD1	TRBJ1-2	TGTGCCAGCAGCCTAGGACAGGACTGGCGGGGCTACACCTTC	CASSLGQDWRGYTF
-	TRBV11-2	-	TRBJ2-1	TGTGCCAGCAGCTTAGTTGCGGGGCTCAGGTCCTACAATGAGCAGTTCTTC	CASSLVAGLRSYNEQFF
-	TRBV7-3	TRBD2	TRBJ2-2	TGTGCCAGCAGCTCCAAGACTAGCGGAGGGAACACCGGGGAGCTGTTTTTT	CASSSKTSGGNTGELFF
-	TRBV18	TRBD2	TRBJ2-1	TGTGCCAGCTCAGGCGACAGGGGGGGACTAGCGGGAGCCATCTACAATGAGCAGTTCTTC	CASSGDRGGLAGAIYNEQFF
-	TRBV18	-	TRBJ1-6	TGTGCCAGCTCACCAAATGGGCCGCGAGCAGATTCACCCCTCCACTTT	CASSPNGPRADSPLHF
-	TRBV19	-	TRBJ2-1	TGTGCCAGTAGTATATCTGGCTATGAGCAGTTCTTC	CASSISGYEQFF
-	TRBV6-5	-	TRBJ1-4	TGTGCCAGCAGTCCGCCGGGGGGGGGCGTTGAAAAACTGTTTTTT	CASSPPGGGVEKLFF
-	TRBV19	-	TRBJ1-5	TGTGCCAGTAGTATCCCCTTGGAACGGATAGCAAATCAGCCCCAGCATTTT	CASSIPLERIANQPQHF
-	TRBV7-6	-	TRBJ2-1	TGTGCCAGCAGTACGGCCACGGGGAACAATGAGCAGTTCTTC	CASSTATGNNEQFF
-	TRBV28	TRBD2	TRBJ2-3	TGTGCCAGCAGTCCGCTAGCGGGGGGAAACACAGATACGCAGTATTTT	CASSPLAGGNTDTQYF
-	TRBV5-1	-	TRBJ2-6	TGCGCCAGCAGCCTGGATATAAACTCTGGGGCCAACGTCCTGACTTTC	CASSLDINSGANVLTF
-	TRBV28	TRBD1	TRBJ1-2	TGTGCCAGCAGTTCAAGGGTAGGACAGGGGGTCTATGGCTACACCTTC	CASSSRVGQGVYGYTF
-	TRBV25-1	TRBD2	TRBJ2-4	TGTGCCAGCTCCCCCTCTAGCGGGAGAAACATTCGGTACTTC	CASSPSSGRNIRYF
few	TRBV28	TRBD1	TRBJ1-4	TGTGCCAGCAGTAGAGGACAGGGAGGAAAACTGTTTTTT	CASSRGQGGKLFF
-	TRBV5-4	-	TRBJ2-1	TGTGCCAGCAGCGGTAGTCTCAATGAGCAGTTCTTC	CASSGSLNEQFF
-	TRBV15	-	TRBJ2-7	TGTGCCACCAGTAATCCTTCCTACGAGCAGTACTTC	CATSNPSYEQYF
-	TRBV19	-	TRBJ1-1	TGTGCCAGTAGTTCCGGCCTCGGGGGCACTGAAGCTTTCTTT	CASSSGLGGTEAFF
-	TRBV30	-	TRBJ2-3	TGTGCCTGGAGTGTTCGAGGCACAGATACGCAGTATTTT	CAWSVRGTDTQYF